These 19 T cell receptor beta chains came from one sample sequenced in a study of molecular identifiers for immune sequencing clone quantification (dated by TCRdb to the late 2010s). Library preparation was by PCR. The reads were generated on a NextSeq 500. Through fastp at Q25 and MiXCR, TCRdb rebuilt clones from the public reads, retaining in-frame beta chains. All rows with the same CDR3 protein become a single entry with the most common DNA and genes. The sample has approximately 93,000 distinct CDR3 sequences on record, roughly 25% of them singletons. Clones ranked in the top ten supply about 0.73% of the sample. The sequenced material came from naive CD8+ T cells from blood, with Jurkat cell RNA spiked in. Reading the label with the study, this specimen's cell subset or site is: FACS-sorted CD8+CD4-CCR7+CD45RA+ naive T cells. Source of these receptors: a human donor in good health. Some libraries in this study had Jurkat cell RNA spiked in.

About this clonotype itself: This may be a read error: a much more frequent sequence differs by one nucleotide. The chain links TRBV14 to TRBJ2-7; D is unclear. CDR1 SGHDN and CDR2 FVKESK come from the germline V gene. Trimming left V 0 bases short and J 3 bases short, with 9 bases between. CDR3 size: 14 residues. The CDR3 DNA follows: TGTGCCAGCAGCCAAGATCAGAGTCGCTACGAGCAGTACTTC. Translating it yields CASSQDQSRYEQYF.

This clonotype has only a few counts. The chain uses TRBV3-1 and TRBJ1-2; the D is unclear. Germline CDR1 reads LGHDT; CDR2 reads YNNKEL (reference sequence). The CDR3 totals 15 residues. V lost 0 bases and J lost 0, with 8 bases in between. The CDR3 loop is CASSQDPGSNYGYTF. CDR3 nucleotides: TGTGCCAGCAGCCAAGATCCGGGATCTAACTATGGCTACACCTTC.

To note about this clonotype: A single base separates this from a much larger clone, so it may be a read error. The chain links TRBV14 to TRBJ2-7; a possible D gene is TRBD1 (6 bases). Trimming left V 1 base short and J 0 bases short, with 10 bases between. The CDR3 is 15 amino acids. Per the germline V gene, CDR1 is SGHDN and CDR2 is FVKESK. CDR3: CASSQAGASSYEQYF. In DNA form, the CDR3 reads TGTGCCAGCAGCCAAGCAGGGGCAAGCTCCTACGAGCAGTACTTC.

This clonotype has just a few counts. V and J are TRBV2 and TRBJ1-1; no clear D gene. With 1 base removed from V and 1 base from J, the gap between germline ends came to 10 bases. CDR1 and CDR2 from the germline V gene are SNHLY and FYNNEI. The CDR3 consists of 15 residues. This CDR3 is CASSEEAGSNTEAFF. The CDR3 nucleotides are TGTGCCAGCAGTGAAGAGGCAGGATCGAACACTGAAGCTTTCTTT. The whole variable domain, filled in from reference TRBV2 and TRBJ1-1, reads EPEVTQTPSHQVTQMGQEVILRCVPISNHLYFYWYRQILGQKVEFLVSFYNNEISEKSEIFDDQFSVERPDGSNFTLKIRSTKLEDSAMYFCASSEEAGSNTEAFFGQGTRLTVV.

This clonotype came up many times. The chain uses TRBV13 and TRBJ2-3; D gene uncertain. This CDR3 contains 14 residues. From germline, CDR1 is PRHDT and CDR2 FYEKMQ (reference sequence). The germline V and J ends were trimmed by 3 bases and 4 bases, with 11 bases remaining between them. The chain's CDR3 is CASSLPPGADTQYF. The DNA for the CDR3 is TGTGCCAGCAGCTTGCCTCCTGGGGCAGATACGCAGTATTTT. The entire variable domain, with the rest obtained from reference TRBV13 and TRBJ2-3, is as follows: AAGVIQSPRHLIKEKRETATLKCYPIPRHDTVYWYQQGPGQDPQFLISFYEKMQSDKGSIPDRFSAQQFSDYHSELNMSSLELGDSALYFCASSLPPGADTQYFGPGTRLTVL.

V and J are TRBV6-5 and TRBJ2-5, with TRBD1 identical over 11 bases. Germline V gene data show CDR1 as MNHEY and CDR2 as SVGAGI. CDR3 length: 16 amino acids. Unmatched junction bases numbered 10, after V lost 5 bases and J lost 5 bases. Here the CDR3 reads CASSGQGQGADETQYF. Here the CDR3 DNA reads TGTGCCAGCAGTGGACAAGGACAGGGGGCGGATGAGACCCAGTACTTC.

This clonotype was seen a few times. The V gene is TRBV16, the J gene TRBJ2-3; D is unclear. Germline CDR1 and CDR2: KGHSY and FQNENV. V dropped 0 bases and J dropped 11 bases, with 15 bases sitting between them. CDR3 length: 14 residues. In DNA, the CDR3 is TGTGCCAGCAGCCAATCGGCGGTCCGGGTCGTGCAGTATTTT. Translated: CASSQSAVRVVQYF.

This clonotype was recorded many times. The chain recombines TRBV2 with TRBJ2-3; no firm D call. Germline CDR1 is SNHLY and CDR2 is FYNNEI. The V gene lost 5 bases and the J gene lost 1 base, with 10 bases spanning the gap. The CDR3 contains 14 residues. Written as DNA, the CDR3 is TGTGCCAGCAGTTCCGTCTATGGCACAGATACGCAGTATTTT. This encodes CASSSVYGTDTQYF.

The chain recombines TRBV19 with TRBJ1-5, with 9 bases identical to TRBD1. CDR1 is LNHDA, CDR2 SQIVND, per germline (reference sequence). The J segment lost 7 bases and the V segment lost 4 bases, leaving 8 bases of the junction unmatched. The CDR3 runs 15 residues. The CDR3 spells CASSTLQGAEQPQHF. The CDR3 DNA reads TGTGCCAGTAGTACCTTACAGGGGGCAGAGCAGCCCCAGCATTTT.

This clonotype was observed at least ten times. This chain uses TRBV4-1 with TRBJ2-5; unclear D gene. Per the germline V gene, CDR1 is MGHRA and CDR2 is YSYEKL. There are 14 residues in the CDR3. The V and J ends lost 0 bases and 1 base respectively, with 6 bases between them. For the CDR3, the DNA is TGCGCCAGCAGCCAAGATCCAGGCCAAGAGACCCAGTACTTC. It translates to CASSQDPGQETQYF.

This clonotype was picked up many times. CDR3 amino acids: CASSRGLNTEAFF. In DNA, the CDR3 is TGTGCCAGCAGCAGGGGGTTGAACACTGAAGCTTTCTTT. The rearrangement uses TRBV2 and TRBJ1-1; 7 bases are a match to TRBD1. J was trimmed by 0 bases and V by 6 bases; bases with no gene match: 1. This CDR3 spans 13 amino acids. Germline V CDR1 and CDR2: SNHLY, FYNNEI. Based on the CDR3 plus reference TRBV2 and TRBJ1-1, the full variable domain is EPEVTQTPSHQVTQMGQEVILRCVPISNHLYFYWYRQILGQKVEFLVSFYNNEISEKSEIFDDQFSVERPDGSNFTLKIRSTKLEDSAMYFCASSRGLNTEAFFGQGTRLTVV.

This rearrangement joins TRBV7-2 to TRBJ2-7; TRBD1 matches at 9 bases. The CDR3 contains 15 residues. Germline V CDR1 and CDR2: SGHTA, FQGNSA. V lost 5 bases, J lost 3 bases, and 8 bases stayed unmatched. The CDR3 sequence: CASSPGDRVRYEQYF. In DNA form, the CDR3 reads TGTGCCAGCAGCCCCGGGGACAGGGTCCGCTACGAGCAGTACTTC. Full variable domain (rest looked up from reference TRBV7-2 and TRBJ2-7): GAGVSQSPSNKVTEKGKDVELRCDPISGHTALYWYRQSLGQGLEFLIYFQGNSAPDKSGLPSDRFSAERTGGSVSTLTIQRTQQEDSAVYLCASSPGDRVRYEQYFGPGTRLTVT.

This clonotype was counted many times. The chain employs TRBV14 and TRBJ2-2; D is uncertain. The V end was cut by 4 bases, the J end by 7 bases, with 7 bases between. The CDR3 loop spans 12 amino acids. The germline V gene encodes CDR1 SGHDN and CDR2 FVKESK. In DNA form, the CDR3 reads TGTGCCAGCAGCCCCTATGGCGGGGAGCTGTTTTTT. Protein: CASSPYGGELFF. Full variable domain (missing parts from reference TRBV14 and TRBJ2-2): EAGVTQFPSHSVIEKGQTVTLRCDPISGHDNLYWYRRVMGKEIKFLLHFVKESKQDESGMPNNRFLAERTGGTYSTLKVQPAELEDSGVYFCASSPYGGELFFGEGSRLTVL.

In this sample, this clonotype turned up many times. The chain is built from TRBV29-1 and TRBJ2-3; possibly TRBD2 for D (5 bases). Per the germline V gene, CDR1 is SQVTM and CDR2 is ANQGSEA. Trimming took off 8 bases at V and 5 bases at J, with 14 bases between the two ends. The CDR3 runs 12 residues. The CDR3 sequence is CSFHGIGDTQYF. CDR3 DNA: TGCAGCTTCCACGGGATAGGAGATACGCAGTATTTT.

This clonotype has ten or more counts. The CDR3 region is CASSTQGAPTDTQYF. The CDR3 bases are TGTGCCAGCAGCACCCAGGGGGCTCCAACAGATACGCAGTATTTT. The rearrangement links TRBV7-2 to TRBJ2-3, with 8 bases identical to TRBD1. The trim removed 5 bases at V and 3 bases at J, leaving 7 bases unmatched. CDR1 and CDR2 (germline): SGHTA, FQGNSA. This CDR3 contains 15 residues.

The CDR3 loop reads CASSLGQRDTEAFF. CDR3 bases: TGTGCCAGTAGTTTAGGACAGCGAGACACTGAAGCTTTCTTT. The chain has TRBV19 and TRBJ1-1; D might be TRBD1 (6 bases). With 5 bases removed from V and 3 bases from J, the gap between germline ends came to 13 bases. There are 14 residues in the CDR3. Germline V lookup: CDR1 LNHDA, CDR2 SQIVND (reference sequence).

This rearrangement joins TRBV6-2 or TRBV6-3 to TRBJ1-5, with a weak D call TRBD1 (6 bases). CDR1 MNHEY and CDR2 SVGEGT come from the germline V gene. Deletions cut 6 bases from V and 6 bases from J, with 15 bases between. This CDR3 comprises 14 residues. CDR3 in amino acids: CASSRTVTGQPQHF. CDR3 coding DNA: TGTGCCAGCAGCCGGACAGTTACCGGTCAGCCCCAGCATTTT.

This clonotype was picked up a small number of times. The chain employs TRBV6-6 and TRBJ1-3, with TRBD1 as a possible D gene (5 bases). The germline V and J ends were trimmed by 2 bases and 0 bases, with 8 bases remaining between them. Germline V lookup: CDR1 MNHNY, CDR2 SVGAGI (reference sequence). The CDR3 length is 15 residues. The CDR3 here is CASSYLDSSGNTIYF. CDR3 coding DNA: TGTGCCAGCAGTTACCTCGACAGCTCTGGAAACACCATATATTTT.

Notes on this clonotype: A much larger clone lies one base from this, so it may be a read error. This chain uses TRBV4-3 with TRBJ2-5, with 9 bases fitting TRBD1. This CDR3 spans 17 amino acids. Trimming cost V 4 bases and J 0 bases; bases outside gene matches: 9. Germline V gene lookup returns CDR1 LGHNA and CDR2 YSLEER. CDR3 region: CASSLRRQGEYQETQYF. The DNA for the CDR3 is TGCGCCAGCAGCCTCCGTAGACAGGGGGAGTACCAAGAGACCCAGTACTTC.